This entry describes one TCR beta chain. The antigen is unknown. The CDR3 covers 15 residues. V was cut by 1 base and J by 2 bases, with 9 bases left in between. CDR1 is SQVTM and CDR2 is ANQGSEA in the germline V gene. It was RNA transcripts that yielded the amplified TCR beta CDR3 regions. Primed by the HTBI set, a first-round RT-PCR was run on the TCR CDR3. TCRdb fed the multiplex PCR reads into MiXCR, producing one record per CDR3 protein. The table includes around 450,000 distinct CDR3 sequences, roughly an eighth detected once. The data originate from a study of T cells in Graves' hyperthyroidism and ophthalmopathy. About the research overall: Peripheral blood specimens were obtained at initial diagnosis, prior to any treatment. Broader study findings: Most clonotypes that expanded in the thyroid above 0.001 also showed up in blood.

Diagnoses rested on clinical symptoms, serum thyroxine and TRAb, thyroid ultrasound and orbital computed tomography. PBMCs were collected from an approximately 9.2 ml volume of fresh peripheral blood. The sequenced material came from blood. This receptor was taken from a woman aged 18 to 35 with Graves' hyperthyroidism. This rearrangement joins TRBV29-1 to TRBJ2-6; possible D gene TRBD2, 6 bases. CDR3 sequence (DNA): TGCAGCGTTGAAGGGGGAGGAGCTGGGGCCAACGTCCTGACTTTC. It encodes CSVEGGGAGANVLTF.